This T cell receptor (beta chain) was documented in a study of cytotoxic CD8 clonotypes in ibrutinib-treated CLL. Data came from immunoSEQ multiplex PCR; TCRdb stores just in-frame clones and leaves some out. The table lists 150,000 or so clones, under 85% of them singletons. The CDR3 length is 15 residues. V was pared by 1 base and J by 7 bases, with 13 bases between. Looked up from germline, CDR1 is SGHDN and CDR2 is FVKESK. This receptor was identified in a human donor with chronic lymphocytic leukemia. J is TRBJ2-2 and V is TRBV14; D might be TRBD2 (5 bases). The sample consisted of PBMCs, taken after 24 months of ibrutinib treatment. Here the CDR3 reads CASSQVYGVGGELFF. Written as DNA, the CDR3 is TGTGCCAGCAGCCAAGTGTACGGGGTTGGCGGGGAGCTGTTTTTT.